The source of this T cell receptor (beta chain) is a study of blood T cell repertoires in COVID-19. Those enrolled, adults aged roughly 18 to 89 years, came from some 23 US areas. The CDR3 has 15 residues. The V gene's germline CDR1 is SEHNR and CDR2 FQNEAQ (reference sequence). V was clipped by 6 bases and J by 4 bases; unmatched bases: 7. Libraries were prepared by immunoSEQ multiplex PCR; TCRdb keeps only in-frame clonotypes and omits some of them. The sample consists of around 160,000 clones, around 80% of them appearing once. This chain links TRBV7-9 with TRBJ2-1, with TRBD2 matching 9 bases. The sample was PBMCs or T cells enriched from blood (not recorded which). The TCR was taken from a woman aged 55-69 years who had recovered from COVID-19. The CDR3 sequence is CASSRPSGIYNEQFF. In nucleotides, the CDR3 is TGTGCCAGCAGTCGACCTAGCGGGATATACAATGAGCAGTTCTTC. Full variable domain (missing parts from reference TRBV7-9 and TRBJ2-1): DTGVSQNPRHKITKRGQNVTFRCDPISEHNRLYWYRQTLGQGPEFLTYFQNEAQLEKSRLLSDRFSAERPKGSFSTLEIQRTEQGDSAMYLCASSRPSGIYNEQFFGPGTRLTVL.